This passage covers 5 T cell receptor beta chains from one sample sequenced in a study of T cells in Graves' hyperthyroidism and ophthalmopathy. Amplified regions were TCR beta CDR3 sequences from RNA transcripts. HTBI primers were employed in a first-round RT-PCR of the TCR CDR3. MiXCR, applied by TCRdb to the multiplex PCR reads, yields one record per CDR3 protein. The data contain about 180,000 distinct CDR3 sequences, about 17% of them seen just once; the ten biggest clones take up 25% to 35%. The sequenced sample consisted of blood. These receptors were obtained from a woman in her forties or fifties with Graves' hyperthyroidism.

In this sample, this clonotype turned up many times. V and J are TRBV4-2 and TRBJ1-1, with TRBD1 matching 9 bases. The CDR3 consists of 13 residues. V lost 6 bases to trimming and J lost 9 bases; unmatched junction nucleotides: 8. The germline V gene encodes CDR1 LGHNA and CDR2 YNFKEQ. CDR3 nucleotide sequence: TGTGCCAGCAGATCTACAGGGGGCATCAAAGCTTTCTTT. Its translation: CASRSTGGIKAFF.

This clonotype was seen ten or more times. The rearrangement links TRBV6-1 to TRBJ1-5; D may be TRBD1 (5 bases). The germline gives CDR1 MNHNS, CDR2 SASEGT. V lost 7 bases and J lost 6, with 16 bases in between. This CDR3 is 14 amino acids long. CDR3 region: CASTRTGVGQPQHF. The CDR3 bases are TGTGCCAGCACCCGAACGGGGGTGGGTCAGCCCCAGCATTTT.

This clonotype appeared many times. V usage is TRBV12-3 or TRBV12-4 and J usage is TRBJ2-7; D gene ambiguous. There are 12 residues in the CDR3. V was pared by 6 bases and J by 4 bases, with 10 bases between. The CDR3 region is CASSQTDYEQYF. CDR3 coding DNA: TGTGCCAGCAGCCAAACAGATTACGAGCAGTACTTC.

This clonotype appeared many times. This chain connects TRBV12-5 to TRBJ1-2; no clear D gene. V lost 6 bases to trimming and J lost 7 bases, with 15 bases between them. The CDR3 loop spans 13 amino acids. Germline V gene data show CDR1 as LGHNT and CDR2 as FRNRAP. In DNA form, the CDR3 reads TGTGCTAGTGGGGAGGTACAAGGCTCTGGCTACACCTTC. The encoded protein is CASGEVQGSGYTF.

This clonotype was seen repeatedly, ten times or more. This chain connects TRBV7-2 to TRBJ1-6; D remains ambiguous. The ends were cut back, 1 base at V and 13 bases at J, with 14 bases in the middle. CDR1 is SGHTA and CDR2 is FQGNSA in the germline V gene. The CDR3 has 14 amino acids. The chain's CDR3 is CASSLEAQRMPLHF. In DNA form, the CDR3 reads TGTGCCAGCAGCTTAGAGGCCCAAAGGATGCCCCTCCACTTT.